These T cell receptor beta chains were read from a single sample in a study of cytomegalovirus exposure and HLA in healthy donors. Only in-frame clones appear in the TCRdb table, and some are missing; sequencing was by immunoSEQ multiplex PCR. Found here are 150,000 to 200,000 clones, 80% to 90% of them singletons; the top ten hold roughly 5%. Material for sequencing was PBMCs. The receptors come from a woman younger than 30 in good health and CMV-seropositive. Both conserved end residues are trimmed from each CDR3. Each record gives: clone size, V gene, D gene, CDR3 protein. D genes are given only for firm matches. A clone size is listed for some rows: how often the clone was seen (once, few, many), or a class if it is expanded.

clone size: -; V gene: TRBV27; D gene: TRBD1; CDR3 protein: ASRATIRTGADYGYT
clone size: few; V gene: TRBV6-5; D gene: TRBD2; CDR3 protein: ASSYGGADTQY
clone size: few; V gene: TRBV5-6; D gene: -; CDR3 protein: ASSFEAYSAEQY
clone size: -; V gene: TRBV7-2; D gene: -; CDR3 protein: ASSRRDYNEQF
clone size: -; V gene: TRBV7-2; D gene: TRBD1; CDR3 protein: ASSLVGQGDYGYT
clone size: -; V gene: TRBV11-2; D gene: -; CDR3 protein: ASSLDRGGRNTEAF
clone size: -; V gene: TRBV27; D gene: TRBD1; CDR3 protein: ASWTGINEQY
clone size: few; V gene: TRBV9; D gene: TRBD1; CDR3 protein: ASSVGTGNNSPLH
clone size: -; V gene: TRBV10-3; D gene: TRBD1; CDR3 protein: AISESPGQVNEKLF
clone size: -; V gene: TRBV4-1; D gene: -; CDR3 protein: ASSLDGRNEAF
clone size: -; V gene: TRBV27; D gene: TRBD1; CDR3 protein: ASSPQGEGSPLH
clone size: -; V gene: TRBV4-1; D gene: TRBD1; CDR3 protein: ASSRWTGKVPEAF
clone size: -; V gene: TRBV2; D gene: TRBD2; CDR3 protein: ASKAGVGETQY
clone size: -; V gene: TRBV19; D gene: TRBD1; CDR3 protein: ASRIDRENGNTIY
clone size: -; V gene: TRBV11-1; D gene: TRBD1; CDR3 protein: ASRPRTGENEQY
clone size: -; V gene: TRBV30; D gene: -; CDR3 protein: AWRGLPDTDTQY